These 3 T cell receptor beta chains were sequenced from one sample in a study of metastatic and nonmetastatic thyroid tumors. From the PCR reads, TCRdb re-called clones with MiXCR. The table has 25,000 to 35,000 clones, more than 20% seen once; the top ten hold 39%. Every patient was untreated before thyroid surgery. Sequencing input: blood. The origin of the receptors is a female donor with papillary thyroid cancer or a benign thyroid nodule (not recorded which). Some clones in this sample may be carry-over from other donors' samples.

In DNA, the CDR3 is TGTGCCAGCAGCTTGGGGGGCGACTATGGCTACACCTTC. Translating it yields CASSLGGDYGYTF. The chain couples TRBV5-6 to TRBJ1-2, with D perhaps matching TRBD1 (5 bases). Trimming shortened V by 0 bases and J by 3 bases, and 6 bases separated the two germline ends. CDR1 and CDR2 from the germline V gene are SGHDT and YYEEEE. The CDR3 totals 13 residues.

This chain uses TRBV6-1 with TRBJ2-7, with D perhaps assigned TRBD1 or TRBD2 (5 bases each). The germline CDR1 and CDR2 sequences are MNHNS and SASEGT. The CDR3 is made up of 14 amino acids. Trimming removed 5 bases at V and 3 bases at J, with 14 bases between. The CDR3 DNA reads TGTGCCAGCAGTTCGGGACGGATCAGCTACGAGCAGTACTTC. Its protein product is CASSSGRISYEQYF.

This clone was detected a few times. V gene TRBV29-1 combines with J gene TRBJ1-2; tentative D call: TRBD1 (5 bases). This CDR3 has 12 amino acids. The V gene's germline CDR1 is SQVTM and CDR2 ANQGSEA. The germline V and J ends were trimmed by 6 bases and 5 bases, with 13 bases remaining between them. This CDR3 is CSVEGLEYGYTF. The DNA of the CDR3 is TGCAGCGTGGAGGGACTAGAGTATGGCTACACCTTC.